Sequencing of this TCR beta chain was carried out in a study of beta chain features in type 1 diabetes. General study results and limits: The VDJ junctions of type 1 diabetes patients carried fewer insertions and more deletions. Among patients with Type 1 diabetes, TCRB CDR3s were moderately but significantly shorter in every one of the four CD4+ subsets. PCR could preferentially amplify shorter templates, alike in patients and controls.

Germline loops: CDR1 SGHTA, CDR2 FQGNSA. The CDR3 runs 11 residues. V was cut by 4 bases and J by 4 bases, with 5 bases left in between. CD45RO/CCR7/CD25/CD127/CD95/CD27 separated CD4+ naive, central memory, regulatory and stem cell-like memory cells by sorting. A few counts support this clone. The antigen remains undetermined. Expressed TCRB transcripts got sequenced, as all isolated RNA was reverse transcribed. Generated by immunoSEQ multiplex PCR, the TCRdb table keeps only in-frame clones and is missing some. The table lists hundreds of thousands of clones, about 32% of them singletons, with about 0.065% in the top ten.

The source is a man younger than 30 in good health. J is TRBJ2-7 and V is TRBV7-2, with no clear D. The sample consisted of naive CD4+ T cells from blood. The CDR3 loop reads CASSSNYEQYF. The CDR3 nucleotides are TGTGCCAGCAGCTCAAATTACGAGCAGTACTTC. Filled out from reference TRBV7-2 and TRBJ2-7, the complete variable domain reads GAGVSQSPSNKVTEKGKDVELRCDPISGHTALYWYRQSLGQGLEFLIYFQGNSAPDKSGLPSDRFSAERTGGSVSTLTIQRTQQEDSAVYLCASSSNYEQYFGPGTRLTVT.